Listed below are T cell receptor beta chains from one sample, sequenced in a study of metastatic and nonmetastatic thyroid tumors. TCRdb recomputed clones from the PCR reads via MiXCR. The data contain about 28,000 clones, 15% to 20% of them singletons. The source material was blood. The origin of the receptors is a female donor with papillary thyroid cancer or a benign thyroid nodule (not recorded which). Some clones in this sample may be carry-over from other donors' samples. CDR3s include the opening cysteine and the closing phenylalanine or tryptophan. A D gene is named only where the DNA matches it firmly. Not all rows give a size; the values are once, few, many and, for expanded clones, a class.

d_gene: TRBD1
j_gene: TRBJ1-5
v_gene: TRBV27
abundance: many
CDR3nt: TGTGCCAGCAGGCTACAGGGGGCCAATCAGCCCCAGCATTTT
CDR3aa: CASRLQGANQPQHF

d_gene: NA
j_gene: TRBJ2-1
v_gene: TRBV19
abundance: few
CDR3nt: TGTGCCAGTAGAGAGGGGGAGTGGTCCAATGAGCAGTTCTTC
CDR3aa: CASREGEWSNEQFF

d_gene: NA
j_gene: TRBJ1-1
v_gene: TRBV5-1
abundance: many
CDR3nt: TGCGCCAGCAGCTTGTGGGCCCGGGGCTCCCTGGACACTGAAGCTTTCTTT
CDR3aa: CASSLWARGSLDTEAFF

d_gene: TRBD2
j_gene: TRBJ2-1
v_gene: TRBV6-2/TRBV6-3
abundance: medium-sized
CDR3nt: TGTGCCACCGGGACTATGGGTGAGCAGTTCTTC
CDR3aa: CATGTMGEQFF

d_gene: TRBD1
j_gene: TRBJ2-4
v_gene: TRBV20-1
abundance: many
CDR3nt: TGCAGTGCTAGCAACCGGGACAGGGTTTCGGACATTCAGTACTTC
CDR3aa: CSASNRDRVSDIQYF

d_gene: TRBD2
j_gene: TRBJ2-5
v_gene: TRBV6-1
abundance: few
CDR3nt: TGTGCCAGCAAGACTAGCCAGGAAGAGACCCAGTACTTC
CDR3aa: CASKTSQEETQYF

d_gene: NA
j_gene: TRBJ2-5
v_gene: TRBV27
abundance: many
CDR3nt: TGTGCCAGCAGTTTTCGAGGGACGAGGGAGACCCAGTACTTC
CDR3aa: CASSFRGTRETQYF

d_gene: TRBD1
j_gene: TRBJ1-3
v_gene: TRBV7-2
abundance: NA
CDR3nt: TGTGTCAGCGGGACAGGGAGGAGAAAAACCATATATTTT
CDR3aa: CVSGTGRRKTIYF

d_gene: NA
j_gene: TRBJ2-2
v_gene: TRBV6-1
abundance: NA
CDR3nt: TGTGCCAGCGGGGCAGCGGGTGGCGGGGAGCTGTTTTTT
CDR3aa: CASGAAGGGELFF

d_gene: NA
j_gene: TRBJ2-7
v_gene: TRBV12-3/TRBV12-4
abundance: few
CDR3nt: TGTGCCAGCAGTCTGGACATCTCCTACGAGCAGTACTTC
CDR3aa: CASSLDISYEQYF

d_gene: NA
j_gene: TRBJ1-1
v_gene: TRBV11-2
abundance: many
CDR3nt: TGTGCCAGCAGCTTAGATGTCCGGAACACTGAAGCTTTCTTT
CDR3aa: CASSLDVRNTEAFF

d_gene: TRBD2
j_gene: TRBJ2-7
v_gene: TRBV11-2
abundance: many
CDR3nt: TGTGCCAGCAGCTGGAGCGGGGGGGCGTACGAGCAGTACTTC
CDR3aa: CASSWSGGAYEQYF

d_gene: NA
j_gene: TRBJ2-7
v_gene: TRBV7-9
abundance: few
CDR3nt: TGTGCCAGCAGCGCCGGAGGGGGCGCTTCCTACGAGCAGTACTTC
CDR3aa: CASSAGGGASYEQYF

d_gene: NA
j_gene: TRBJ2-7
v_gene: TRBV6-2/TRBV6-3
abundance: medium-sized
CDR3nt: TGTGCCAGCAGTTACTTGGTTCAGAACTACGAGCAGTACTTC
CDR3aa: CASSYLVQNYEQYF

d_gene: TRBD2
j_gene: TRBJ2-1
v_gene: TRBV28
abundance: NA
CDR3nt: TGTGCCAGCATCTCCGTAGCGGGTGATCAGTTCTTC
CDR3aa: CASISVAGDQFF